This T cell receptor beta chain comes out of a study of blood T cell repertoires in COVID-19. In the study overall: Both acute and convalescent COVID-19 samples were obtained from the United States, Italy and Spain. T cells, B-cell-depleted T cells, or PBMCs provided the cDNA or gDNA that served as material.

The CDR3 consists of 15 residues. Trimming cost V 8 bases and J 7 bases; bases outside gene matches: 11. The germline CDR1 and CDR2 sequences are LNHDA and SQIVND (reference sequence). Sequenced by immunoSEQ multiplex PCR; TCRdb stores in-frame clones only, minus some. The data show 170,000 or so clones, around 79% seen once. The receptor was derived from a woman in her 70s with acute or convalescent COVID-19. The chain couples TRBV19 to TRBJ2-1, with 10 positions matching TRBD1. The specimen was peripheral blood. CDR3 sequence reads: CASQPGQGIENEQFF. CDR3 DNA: TGTGCCAGTCAACCGGGACAGGGGATAGAAAATGAGCAGTTCTTC.